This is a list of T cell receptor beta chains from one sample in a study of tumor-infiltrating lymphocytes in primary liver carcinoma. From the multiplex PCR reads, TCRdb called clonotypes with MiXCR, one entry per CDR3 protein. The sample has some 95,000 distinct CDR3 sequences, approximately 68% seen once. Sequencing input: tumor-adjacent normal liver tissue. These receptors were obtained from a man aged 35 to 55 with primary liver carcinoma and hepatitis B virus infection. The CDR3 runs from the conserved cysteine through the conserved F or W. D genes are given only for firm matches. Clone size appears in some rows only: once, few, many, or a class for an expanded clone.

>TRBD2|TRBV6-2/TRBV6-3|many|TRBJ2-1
CASSTGLAGASRDNEQFF
TGTGCCAGCAGTACGGGACTAGCGGGAGCCTCGAGGGACAATGAGCAGTTCTTC
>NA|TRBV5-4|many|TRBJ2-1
CASSLSPRGYNEQFF
TGTGCCAGCAGCTTAAGCCCTCGAGGGTACAATGAGCAGTTCTTC
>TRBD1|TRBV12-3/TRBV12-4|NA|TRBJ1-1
CASSVTGSTETFF
TGCGCCAGCAGTGTGACAGGGTCGACTGAAACTTTCTTT
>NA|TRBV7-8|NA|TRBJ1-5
CASSLDLGREPPQHF
TGTGCCAGCAGCTTAGATTTGGGTCGAGAACCGCCCCAGCATTTT
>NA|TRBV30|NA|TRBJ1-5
CAWSGGSDQPQHF
TGTGCCTGGAGTGGTGGGAGCGATCAGCCCCAGCATTTT
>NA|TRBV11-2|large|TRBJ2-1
CASSSPGGGPYNEQFF
TGTGCCAGCAGCTCGCCCGGTGGGGGGCCCTACAATGAGCAGTTCTTC
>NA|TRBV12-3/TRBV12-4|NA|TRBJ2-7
CANTPAQLQDTQYF
TGTGCCAACACCCCGGCACAGCTCCAAGATACCCAGTACTTC
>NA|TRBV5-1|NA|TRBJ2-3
CASSSGLARCTDTQYF
TGCGCCAGCAGCTCCGGACTCGCTAGGTGCACAGATACGCAGTATTTT
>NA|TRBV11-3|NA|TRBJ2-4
CASSLATREETQAKDIQYF
TGTGCCAGCAGCTTAGCAACCAGGGAAGAGACTCAAGCCAAAGACATTCAGTACTTC
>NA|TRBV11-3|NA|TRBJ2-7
CASSLTPSGEQYF
TGTGCCAGCAGCTTAACACCCAGCGGCGAGCAGTACTTC
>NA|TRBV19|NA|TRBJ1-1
CASSTGTTLGAFF
TGTGCCAGTAGTACCGGGACAACCTTGGGGGCCTTCTTT
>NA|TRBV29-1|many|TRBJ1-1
CSVDLQLNTEAFF
TGCAGCGTTGACCTCCAGCTGAACACTGAAGCTTTCTTT
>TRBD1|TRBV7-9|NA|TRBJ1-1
CAIRQGTEPFF
TGTGCCATTCGACAGGGAACTGAACCTTTCTTT
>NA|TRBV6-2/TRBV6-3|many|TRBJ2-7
CASRKGGSSYEQYF
TGTGCCAGCAGAAAAGGAGGAAGCTCCTACGAGCAGTACTTC
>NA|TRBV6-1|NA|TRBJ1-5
CANSEHRYQPQHF
TGTGCCAATAGTGAACACAGGTATCAGCCCCAGCATTTT
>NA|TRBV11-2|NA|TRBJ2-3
CASSLATGHFTNTQYF
TGTGCCAGCAGCTTAGCAACGGGACACTTCACAAATACTCAGTATTTT
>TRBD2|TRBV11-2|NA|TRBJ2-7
CASNLVRTSGVKAYEQYF
TGTGCCAGCAACTTAGTGAGGACTAGCGGAGTCAAAGCCTACGAGCAGTACTTC
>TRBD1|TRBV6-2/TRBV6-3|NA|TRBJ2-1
CVGSPIQGVIVNEQFF
TGTGTCGGCAGTCCCATACAGGGGGTCATTGTTAATGAGCAGTTCTTC
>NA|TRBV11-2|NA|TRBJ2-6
CANNPTWGANVLTF
TGTGCCAACAACCCGACATGGGGGGCCAACGTCCTGACTTTC
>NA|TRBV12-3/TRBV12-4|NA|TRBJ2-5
CASRRQETHYF
TGTGCCAGCAGAAGGCAAGAGACCCACTACTTC
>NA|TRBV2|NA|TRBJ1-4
CASSEGGEKLFF
TGTGCCAGCAGTGAAGGGGGTGAAAAACTGTTTTTT
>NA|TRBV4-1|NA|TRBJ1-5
CASSQVGADAQHF
TGCGCCAGCAGCCAAGTAGGGGCAGATGCGCAGCATTTT
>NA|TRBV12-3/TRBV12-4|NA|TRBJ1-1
CASILDLSAAEAFF
TGTGCCAGCATCCTTGACCTATCGGCGGCTGAAGCTTTCTTT
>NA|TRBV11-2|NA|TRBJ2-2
CTCSLFGGSAGELFF
TGTACCTGCAGCTTATTCGGGGGTTCGGCCGGGGAGCTGTTTTTT
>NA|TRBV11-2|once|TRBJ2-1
CASSLGVREHFF
TGTGCCAGCAGTTTGGGGGTGCGTGAGCACTTCTTC
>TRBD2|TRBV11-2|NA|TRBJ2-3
CASSLGTSTRTDTRFF
TGTGCCAGCAGCCTCGGGACTAGCACACGAACAGATACGCGGTTTTTT
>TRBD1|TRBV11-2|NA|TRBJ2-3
CPSSPWTGGDTDTQYF
TGTCCCAGCAGCCCGTGGACAGGGGGAGACACAGATACGCAGTATTTT
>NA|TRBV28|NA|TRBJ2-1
CASSFYRSRNNEQFF
TGTGCCAGCAGTTTTTATCGATCCAGGAACAATGAGCAGTTCTTC
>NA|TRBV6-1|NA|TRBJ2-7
CVRTERNSAYEQYF
TGTGTCAGAACTGAACGAAATAGCGCCTACGAGCAGTACTTC
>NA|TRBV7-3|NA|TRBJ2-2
CASSPMGWGTGELFF
TGTGCCAGCAGCCCGATGGGATGGGGAACCGGGGAGCTGTTTTTT
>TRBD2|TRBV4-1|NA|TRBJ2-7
CAISQASSGSYDQYF
TGCGCCATCAGCCAAGCTTCTAGCGGGAGCTACGATCAGTACTTC
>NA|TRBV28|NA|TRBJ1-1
CASSRGGDPNTEAFF
TGTGCCAGCAGCCGGGGGGGAGACCCGAACACTGAAGCTTTCTTT
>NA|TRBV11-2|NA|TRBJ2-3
CASSHWTTDMHYF
TGTGCCAGCAGCCACTGGACCACAGATATGCATTATTTT
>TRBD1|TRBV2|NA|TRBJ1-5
CASRISTGEDQPQHF
TGTGCCAGCAGGATATCGACAGGGGAAGATCAGCCCCAGCATTTT
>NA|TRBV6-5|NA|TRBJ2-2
CANRGNHQNTGELFF
TGTGCTAACAGAGGTAACCACCAGAACACCGGGGAGCTGTTTTTT
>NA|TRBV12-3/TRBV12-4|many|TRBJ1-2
CATGDTMTNYGYTF
TGTGCCACTGGGGACACGATGACTAACTATGGCTACACCTTC
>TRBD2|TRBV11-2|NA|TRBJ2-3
CASSFDAGGLDTQYF
TGTGCCAGCAGCTTCGATGCGGGAGGGCTCGATACGCAGTATTTT
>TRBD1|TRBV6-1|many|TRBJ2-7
CASSEPGQGGEQYF
TGTGCCAGCAGTGAACCGGGACAGGGCGGCGAGCAGTACTTC
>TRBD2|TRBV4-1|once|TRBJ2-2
CASSAKREVLTGGLFF
TGCGCCAGCAGCGCCAAGCGGGAGGTTCTGACCGGGGGGCTGTTTTTT
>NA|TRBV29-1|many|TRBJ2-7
CSVETGRTDEQYF
TGCAGCGTTGAAACAGGGAGAACGGACGAGCAGTACTTC
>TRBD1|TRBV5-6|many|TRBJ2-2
CASSPGGSGELFF
TGTGCCAGCAGCCCAGGGGGATCCGGGGAGCTGTTTTTT
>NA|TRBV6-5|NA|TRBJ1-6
CARSSSHYSPLHF
TGTGCCAGGAGTTCCTCCCATTATTCACCCCTCCACTTT
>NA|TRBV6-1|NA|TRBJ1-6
CASTLGNSPLHF
TGTGCCAGCACTCTTGGAAACTCACCCCTCCACTTT
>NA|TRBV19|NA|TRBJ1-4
CASSTRWMTSATNEKLFF
TGTGCCAGTAGTACCAGATGGATGACGTCTGCAACTAATGAAAAACTGTTTTTT
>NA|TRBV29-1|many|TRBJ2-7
CTGRSYEQYF
TGCACGGGGCGCTCCTACGAGCAGTACTTC
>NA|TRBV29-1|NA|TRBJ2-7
CSVEVASGSYKKYF
NA
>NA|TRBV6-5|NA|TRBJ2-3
CASSVSRWADTQYF
TGTGCCAGCAGTGTATCCCGGTGGGCTGATACGCAGTATTTT
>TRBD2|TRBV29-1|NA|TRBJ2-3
CSVIWGRVRTYTQYF
TGCAGCGTGATATGGGGGAGGGTGCGCACATATACACAGTATTTT
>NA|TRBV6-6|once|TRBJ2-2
CGSSFPPGNTGELFF
TGTGGCAGCAGTTTCCCCCCGGGGAATACCGGGGAGCTGTTTTTT
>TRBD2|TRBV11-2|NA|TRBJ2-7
CVSSLAWGRDIEQYF
TGTGTCAGCAGCTTAGCTTGGGGGAGGGATATCGAGCAGTACTTC
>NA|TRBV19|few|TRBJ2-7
CASSIVGGTYEQYF
TGTGCCAGTAGTATAGTAGGGGGGACCTACGAGCAGTACTTC
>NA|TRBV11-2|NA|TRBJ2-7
CARSLTDTAYEQYF
TGTGCTAGGAGCTTAACTGACACTGCCTACGAACAGTACTTC